This T cell receptor (beta chain) came from a study of cytomegalovirus exposure and HLA in healthy donors. Findings and caveats of the study: According to a subsequent analysis, TCR clusters identified in the first cohort showed a tendency to co-occur across the approximately 110 validation repertoires. Researchers counted 164 TCR beta chains as cytomegalovirus-associated. There were some public TCRs occurring in many donors, but most TCR sequences were rare.

The assay was immunoSEQ multiplex PCR, and TCRdb's table has in-frame clones only and misses some. The table includes about 260,000 clones, about nine tenths detected once. The CDR3 is 16 residues long. Germline loops: CDR1 LGHNA, CDR2 YSLEER. V was cut by 0 bases and J by 7 bases, with 15 bases left in between. For this clone: What it recognizes is unknown.

This clonotype was sampled from a woman in her thirties in good health and CMV-seronegative. The sample was PBMCs. V gene TRBV4-3 combines with J gene TRBJ1-4; possible D gene TRBD1, 5 bases. CDR3 nucleotide sequence: TGCGCCAGCAGCCAAGAATTCGCGGGGGGAGGTGAAAAACTGTTTTTT. Protein sequence: CASSQEFAGGGEKLFF.